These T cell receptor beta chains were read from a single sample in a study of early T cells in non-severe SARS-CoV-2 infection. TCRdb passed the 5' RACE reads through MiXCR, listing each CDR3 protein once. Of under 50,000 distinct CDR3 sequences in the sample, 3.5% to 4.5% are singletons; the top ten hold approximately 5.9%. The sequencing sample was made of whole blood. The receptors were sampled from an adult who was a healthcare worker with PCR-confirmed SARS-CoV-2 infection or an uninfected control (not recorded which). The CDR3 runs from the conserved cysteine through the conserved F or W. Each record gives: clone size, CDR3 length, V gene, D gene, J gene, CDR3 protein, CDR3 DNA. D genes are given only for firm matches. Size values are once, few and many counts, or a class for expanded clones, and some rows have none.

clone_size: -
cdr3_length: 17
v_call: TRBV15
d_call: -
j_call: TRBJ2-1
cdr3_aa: CATSREQAYQGMNEQFF
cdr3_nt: TGTGCCACCAGCAGAGAACAGGCTTACCAAGGGATGAATGAGCAGTTCTTC

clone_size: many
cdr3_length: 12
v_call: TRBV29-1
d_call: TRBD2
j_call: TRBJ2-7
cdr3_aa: CSVGTSVDEQYF
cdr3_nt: TGCAGCGTGGGGACTAGCGTAGACGAGCAGTACTTC

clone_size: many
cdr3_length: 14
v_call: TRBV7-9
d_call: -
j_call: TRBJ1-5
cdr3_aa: CASSLDSRNQPQHF
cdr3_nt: TGTGCCAGCAGCTTAGACAGCCGCAATCAGCCCCAGCATTTT

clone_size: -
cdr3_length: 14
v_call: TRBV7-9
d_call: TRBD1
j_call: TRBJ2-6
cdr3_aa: CPDRLSSGANVLTF
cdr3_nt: TGTCCGGACAGGCTGAGCTCTGGGGCCAACGTCCTGACTTTC

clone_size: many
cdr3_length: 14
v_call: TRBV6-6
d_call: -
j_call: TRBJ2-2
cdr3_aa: CASTLLPNTGELFF
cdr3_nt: TGTGCCAGCACCTTACTCCCGAACACCGGGGAGCTGTTTTTT

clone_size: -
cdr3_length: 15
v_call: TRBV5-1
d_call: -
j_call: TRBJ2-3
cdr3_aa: CASSLDPGTTDTQYF
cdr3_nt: TGCGCCAGCAGCTTGGACCCCGGGACCACAGATACGCAGTATTTT

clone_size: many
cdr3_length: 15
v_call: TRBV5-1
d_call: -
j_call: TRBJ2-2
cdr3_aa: CASSFGGRVTGELFF
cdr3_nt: TGCGCCAGCAGCTTCGGGGGACGGGTCACCGGGGAGCTGTTTTTT

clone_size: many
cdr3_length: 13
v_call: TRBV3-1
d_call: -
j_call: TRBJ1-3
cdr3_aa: CASSPREADTIYF
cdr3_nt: TGTGCCAGCAGCCCGAGGGAGGCAGACACCATATATTTT

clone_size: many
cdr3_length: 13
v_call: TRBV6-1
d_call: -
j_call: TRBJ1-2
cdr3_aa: CASSWGANYGYTF
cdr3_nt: TGTGCCAGCAGCTGGGGGGCTAACTATGGCTACACCTTC

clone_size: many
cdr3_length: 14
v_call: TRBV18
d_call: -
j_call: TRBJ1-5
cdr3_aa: CASSPREADQPQHF
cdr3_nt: TGTGCCAGCTCACCTCGGGAAGCAGATCAGCCCCAGCATTTT

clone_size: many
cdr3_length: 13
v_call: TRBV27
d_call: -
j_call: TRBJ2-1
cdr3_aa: CASSLTGADEQFF
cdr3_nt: TGTGCCAGCAGTTTAACGGGAGCAGATGAGCAGTTCTTC

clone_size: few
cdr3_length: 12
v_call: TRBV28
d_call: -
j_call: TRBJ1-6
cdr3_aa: CASRAGDSPLHF
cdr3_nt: TGTGCCAGCAGGGCAGGGGATTCACCCCTCCACTTT

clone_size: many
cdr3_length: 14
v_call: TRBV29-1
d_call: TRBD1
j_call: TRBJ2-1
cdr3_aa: CSVEGTGYYNEQFF
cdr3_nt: TGCAGCGTTGAGGGGACAGGGTATTACAATGAGCAGTTCTTC

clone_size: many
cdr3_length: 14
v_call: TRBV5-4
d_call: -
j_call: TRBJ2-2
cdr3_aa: CASSSRSNTGELFF
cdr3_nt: TGTGCCAGCAGCTCCCGATCGAACACCGGGGAGCTGTTTTTT

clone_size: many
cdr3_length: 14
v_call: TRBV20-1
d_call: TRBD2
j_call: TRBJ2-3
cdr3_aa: CSASGPGGADTQYF
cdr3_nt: TGCAGTGCAAGTGGTCCGGGGGGTGCAGATACGCAGTATTTT

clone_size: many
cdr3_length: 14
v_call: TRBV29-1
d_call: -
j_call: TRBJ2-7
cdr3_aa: CSVDVPGAGYEQYF
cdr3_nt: TGCAGCGTTGACGTCCCAGGTGCCGGCTACGAGCAGTACTTC

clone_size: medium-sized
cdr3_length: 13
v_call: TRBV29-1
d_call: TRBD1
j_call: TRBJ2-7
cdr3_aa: CSVVGQGIYEQYF
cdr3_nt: TGCAGCGTGGTGGGACAGGGGATTTACGAGCAGTACTTC

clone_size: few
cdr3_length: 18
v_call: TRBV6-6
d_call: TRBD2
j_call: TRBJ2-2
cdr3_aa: CASSYSFQGSRGAGELFF
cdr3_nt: TGTGCCAGCAGTTACTCATTCCAGGGATCCCGGGGGGCCGGGGAGCTGTTTTTT

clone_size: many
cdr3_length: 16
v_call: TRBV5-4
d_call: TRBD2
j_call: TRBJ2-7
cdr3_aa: CASSSARTSGSDEQYF
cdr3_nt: TGTGCCAGCAGCTCCGCCAGAACTAGCGGGAGCGACGAGCAGTACTTC

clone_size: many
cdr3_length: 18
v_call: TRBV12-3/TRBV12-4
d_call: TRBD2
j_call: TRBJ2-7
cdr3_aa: CASSLARRGLAATYEQYF
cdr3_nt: TGTGCCAGCAGTTTAGCGCGGCGGGGACTAGCGGCAACCTACGAGCAGTACTTC

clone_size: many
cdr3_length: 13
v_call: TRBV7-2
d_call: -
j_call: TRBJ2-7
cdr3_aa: CASSLGRDYEQYF
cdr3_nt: TGTGCCAGCAGCTTAGGCAGGGACTACGAGCAGTACTTC

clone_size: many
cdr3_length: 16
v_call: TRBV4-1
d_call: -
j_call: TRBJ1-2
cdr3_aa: CASSRGPTGSDYGYTF
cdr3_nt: TGCGCCAGCAGCCGAGGCCCGACAGGATCCGACTATGGCTACACCTTC

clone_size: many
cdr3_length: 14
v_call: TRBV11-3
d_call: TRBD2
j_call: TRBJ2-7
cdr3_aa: CASRTGTSFYEQYF
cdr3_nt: TGTGCCAGCCGTACCGGGACTAGCTTCTACGAGCAGTACTTC

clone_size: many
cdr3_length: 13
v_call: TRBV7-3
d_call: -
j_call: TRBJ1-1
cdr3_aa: CASSLSQYTEAFF
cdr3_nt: TGTGCCAGCAGCTTGTCACAGTACACTGAAGCTTTCTTT

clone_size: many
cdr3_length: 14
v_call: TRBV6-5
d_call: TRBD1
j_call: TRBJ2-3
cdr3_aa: CASSGTGLRDTQYF
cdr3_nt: TGTGCCAGCAGCGGGACAGGGCTTAGGGATACGCAGTATTTT

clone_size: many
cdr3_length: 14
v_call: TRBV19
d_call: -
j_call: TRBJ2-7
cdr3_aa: CASSIGGASYEQYF
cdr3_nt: TGTGCCAGTAGTATCGGAGGCGCGTCCTACGAGCAGTACTTC

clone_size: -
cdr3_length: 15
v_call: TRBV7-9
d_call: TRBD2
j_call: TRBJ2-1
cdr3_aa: CASSRWAGDYNEQFF
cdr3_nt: TGTGCCAGCAGCCGGTGGGCGGGGGACTACAATGAGCAGTTCTTC

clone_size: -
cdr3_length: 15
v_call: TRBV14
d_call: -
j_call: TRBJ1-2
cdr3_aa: CASSQAVGFNYGYTF
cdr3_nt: TGTGCCAGCAGCCAAGCGGTAGGATTTAACTATGGCTACACCTTC

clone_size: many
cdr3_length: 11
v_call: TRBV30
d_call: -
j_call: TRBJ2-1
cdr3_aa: CAWSVFGEQFF
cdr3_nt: TGTGCCTGGAGTGTTTTCGGTGAGCAGTTCTTC

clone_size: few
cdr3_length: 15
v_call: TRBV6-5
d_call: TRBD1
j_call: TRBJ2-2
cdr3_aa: CASRAGTGFYGELFF
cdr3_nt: TGTGCCAGCAGGGCCGGGACAGGGTTCTACGGGGAGCTGTTTTTT

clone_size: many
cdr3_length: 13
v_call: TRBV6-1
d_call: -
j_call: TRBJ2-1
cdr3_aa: CASARADRNEQFF
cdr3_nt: TGTGCCAGCGCGCGCGCAGACCGGAATGAGCAGTTCTTC

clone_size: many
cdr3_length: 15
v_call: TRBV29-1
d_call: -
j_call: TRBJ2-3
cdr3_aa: CSVEPPQVGTDTQYF
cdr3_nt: TGCAGCGTTGAACCCCCTCAGGTCGGCACAGATACGCAGTATTTT

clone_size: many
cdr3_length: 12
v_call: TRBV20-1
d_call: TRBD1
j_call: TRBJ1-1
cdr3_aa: CSARTGNTEAFF
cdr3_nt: TGCAGTGCGAGGACAGGGAACACTGAAGCTTTCTTT

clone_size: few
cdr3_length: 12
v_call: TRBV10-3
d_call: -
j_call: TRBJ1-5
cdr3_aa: CATGPLNQPQHF
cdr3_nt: TGTGCCACCGGACCTCTCAATCAGCCCCAGCATTTT

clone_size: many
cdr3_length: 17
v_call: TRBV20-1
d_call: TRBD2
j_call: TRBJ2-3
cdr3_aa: CSARDLLAGGNTDTQYF
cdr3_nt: TGCAGTGCTAGAGATCTGCTAGCGGGAGGGAACACAGATACGCAGTATTTT

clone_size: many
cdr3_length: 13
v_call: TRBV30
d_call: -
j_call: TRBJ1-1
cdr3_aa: CAWSVSVEGEAFF
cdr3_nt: TGTGCCTGGAGTGTATCAGTAGAGGGTGAAGCTTTCTTT

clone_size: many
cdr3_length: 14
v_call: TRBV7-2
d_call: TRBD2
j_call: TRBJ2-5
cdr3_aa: CASSIGGGQETQYF
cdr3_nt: TGTGCCAGCAGTATTGGCGGGGGCCAAGAGACCCAGTACTTC

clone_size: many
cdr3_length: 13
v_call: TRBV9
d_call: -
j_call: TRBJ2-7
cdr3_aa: CASSDASLSEQYF
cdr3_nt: TGTGCCAGCAGCGACGCCTCCCTATCCGAGCAGTACTTC

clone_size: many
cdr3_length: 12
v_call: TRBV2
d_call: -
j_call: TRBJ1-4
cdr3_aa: CASSDRGEKLFF
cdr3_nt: TGTGCCAGCAGTGACAGGGGTGAAAAACTGTTTTTT

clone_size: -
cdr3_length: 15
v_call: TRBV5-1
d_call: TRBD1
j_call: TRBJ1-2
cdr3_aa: CASSTGTALAGGYTF
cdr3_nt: TGCGCCAGCAGCACTGGGACAGCCTTAGCAGGTGGCTACACCTTC

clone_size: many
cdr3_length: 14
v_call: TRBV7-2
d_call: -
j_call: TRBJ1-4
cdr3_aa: CASSPGGSGEKLFF
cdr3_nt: TGTGCCAGCAGCCCCGGGGGGTCTGGCGAAAAACTGTTTTTT

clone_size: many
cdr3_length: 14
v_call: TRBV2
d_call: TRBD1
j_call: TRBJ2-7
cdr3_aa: CASRPGGWSYEQYF
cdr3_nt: TGTGCCAGCAGACCAGGGGGCTGGTCCTACGAGCAGTACTTC

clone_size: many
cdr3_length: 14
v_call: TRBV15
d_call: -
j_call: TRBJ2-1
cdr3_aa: CATSRGLQGREQFF
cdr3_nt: TGTGCCACCAGCAGAGGACTCCAGGGTCGGGAGCAGTTCTTC

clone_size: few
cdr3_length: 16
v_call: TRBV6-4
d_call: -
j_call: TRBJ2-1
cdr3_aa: CASSAIWTAGANEQFF
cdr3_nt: TGTGCCAGCAGTGCAATCTGGACAGCCGGCGCGAATGAGCAGTTCTTC

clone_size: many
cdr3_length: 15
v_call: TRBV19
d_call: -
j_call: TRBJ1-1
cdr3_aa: CASTSFGGQNTEAFF
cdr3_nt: TGTGCCAGTACCTCCTTTGGCGGACAGAACACTGAAGCTTTCTTT

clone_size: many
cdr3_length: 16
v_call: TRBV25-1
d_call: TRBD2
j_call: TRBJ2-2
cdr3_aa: CASSDPTSGNTGELFF
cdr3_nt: TGTGCCAGCAGTGACCCGACTAGCGGGAACACCGGGGAGCTGTTTTTT

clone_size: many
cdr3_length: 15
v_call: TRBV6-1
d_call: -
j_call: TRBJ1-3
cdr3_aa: CASSDGYLSGNTIYF
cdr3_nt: TGTGCCAGCAGTGATGGCTATTTGTCTGGAAACACCATATATTTT

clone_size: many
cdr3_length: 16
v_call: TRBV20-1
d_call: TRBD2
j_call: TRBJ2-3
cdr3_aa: CSAGPSGGLSTDTQYF
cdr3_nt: TGCAGTGCGGGACCTAGCGGGGGGTTAAGCACAGATACGCAGTATTTT

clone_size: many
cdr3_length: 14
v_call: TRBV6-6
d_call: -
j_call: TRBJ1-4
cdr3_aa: CASSYSGENEKLFF
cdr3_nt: TGTGCCAGCAGTTACTCCGGAGAAAATGAAAAACTGTTTTTT

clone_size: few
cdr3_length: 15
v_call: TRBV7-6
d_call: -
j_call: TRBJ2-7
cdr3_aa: CASSPHPGGTYEQYF
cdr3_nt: TGTGCCAGCAGCCCCCATCCCGGGGGCACCTACGAGCAGTACTTC

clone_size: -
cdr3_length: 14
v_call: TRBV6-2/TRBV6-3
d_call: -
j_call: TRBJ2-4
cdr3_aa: CASSYATFKNIQYF
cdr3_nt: TGTGCCAGCAGTTACGCGACTTTCAAAAACATTCAGTACTTC

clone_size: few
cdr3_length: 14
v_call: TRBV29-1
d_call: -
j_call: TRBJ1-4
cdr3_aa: CSAKQPNQNEKLFF
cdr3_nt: TGCAGCGCGAAACAGCCCAACCAGAATGAAAAACTGTTTTTT

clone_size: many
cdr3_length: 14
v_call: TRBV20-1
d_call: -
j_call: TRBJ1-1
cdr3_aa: CSARERNLQAEAFF
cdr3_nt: TGCAGTGCTAGAGAGCGGAACCTTCAGGCTGAAGCTTTCTTT

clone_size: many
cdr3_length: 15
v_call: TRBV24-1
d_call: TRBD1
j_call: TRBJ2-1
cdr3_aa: CATSPGQGSYNEQFF
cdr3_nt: TGTGCCACCAGTCCGGGACAGGGCTCCTACAATGAGCAGTTCTTC

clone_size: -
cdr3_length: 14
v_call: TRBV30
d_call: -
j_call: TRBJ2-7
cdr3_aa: CAWSVLARTGEQYF
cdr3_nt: TGTGCCTGGAGTGTACTGGCGAGAACAGGGGAGCAGTACTTC

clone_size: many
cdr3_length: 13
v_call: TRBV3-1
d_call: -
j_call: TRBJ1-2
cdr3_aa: CASSQDTGYGYTF
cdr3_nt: TGTGCCAGCAGCCAAGATACCGGCTATGGCTACACCTTC

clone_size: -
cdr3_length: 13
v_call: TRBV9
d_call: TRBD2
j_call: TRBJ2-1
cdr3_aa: CASSVGLEGGMFF
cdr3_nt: TGTGCCAGCAGCGTAGGGTTGGAGGGAGGGATGTTCTTC